This T cell receptor beta chain was observed in a study of beta chain features in type 1 diabetes. About this clone: Its antigen is as yet unknown.

Expressed TCRB transcripts got sequenced, as all isolated RNA was reverse transcribed. Using immunoSEQ multiplex PCR, the repertoire was profiled, and TCRdb retains in-frame clones only, with some absent. The data contain around 650,000 clones, around 12% of them singletons. Findings and limits, study-wide: More deletions and fewer insertions at VDJ junctions were found in patients with type 1 diabetes. Any HLA-type effect on TCRB rearrangement remained unresolved here. Type 1 diabetes patients had TCRB CDR3s that were shorter (moderately but significantly so) in all four CD4+ subsets.

V was pared by 7 bases and J by 6 bases, with 15 bases between. This CDR3 is built from 13 residues. Germline V CDR1 and CDR2: MDHEN, SYDVKM. The receptor comes from a man aged 30 to 45 with type 1 diabetes. The chain couples TRBV28 to TRBJ1-2; D remains unclear. Sequenced input: naive CD4+ T cells from blood. This chain's CDR3 is CASTLRTRDGYTF. The CDR3 DNA reads TGTGCCAGCACCCTGCGAACTAGGGATGGCTACACCTTC.